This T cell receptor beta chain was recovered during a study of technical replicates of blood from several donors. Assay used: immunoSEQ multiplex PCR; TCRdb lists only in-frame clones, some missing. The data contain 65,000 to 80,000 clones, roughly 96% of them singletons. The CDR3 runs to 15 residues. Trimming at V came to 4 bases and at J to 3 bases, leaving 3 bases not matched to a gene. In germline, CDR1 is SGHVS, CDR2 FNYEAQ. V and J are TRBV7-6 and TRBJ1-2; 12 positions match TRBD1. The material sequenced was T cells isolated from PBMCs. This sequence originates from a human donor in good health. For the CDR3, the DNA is TGTGCCAGCAGCTCGGGACAGGGGGCTGACTATGGCTACACCTTC. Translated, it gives CASSSGQGADYGYTF.